This T cell receptor beta chain was sequenced in a study of persistence of HIV-infected CD4 T cells (dated by TCRdb to 2018 to 2020). Study-level background: Suppressive ART had been received by participants for a median of about eight years. Peripheral blood samples of up to about 180 mL were taken at multiple time points, with the exception of a couple of participants who underwent leukapheresis at a single time point. Anti-CD3/anti-CD28 stimulation activated a higher proportion of cells, with a lower memory fraction, than antigen stimulation. The study isolated CMV- and HIV-1 Gag-responding CD4+ T cells from ART-treated individuals to examine antigen-driven clonal expansion of HIV-1-infected cells. TCRbeta sequencing assessed the clonality of all cells in each sorted population, while proviral sequencing assessed the clonality of infected cells. In the cross-participant TCR cluster analysis, fewer than 10 participants were included for CMV and roughly 7 participants were included for Gag.

The immunoSEQ hsTCRB assay version 4 in survey mode was used to sequence TCRbeta repertoires from genomic DNA. Genomic DNA was diluted to approximately 11 ng/uL, and up to 1 ug per sample was used for TCRbeta sequencing. As for how the authors treated the data: ImmunoSeq Analyzer 3.0 was used for analysis of TCRbeta data, and diversity was computed on productive nucleotide rearrangements. The improved Chao index was used to estimate lower-bound TCR diversity, and the Gini coefficient was used to estimate clonality using the Immunarch R package. Nucleotide rearrangements that differed but encoded the same CDR3beta amino acid sequence were counted as separate clonotypes. Differential abundance analysis identified TCRbeta sequences significantly enriched in antigen-responding cells relative to anti-CD3/anti-CD28-activated cells. TCRs were clustered by predicted peptide-MHC specificity with GLIPH2, both within individual participants and across merged participant data sets. The source is immuneACCESS, and TCRdb retained only in-frame sequences with V and J called. Part of the clones is not carried over; for the studies checked, unresolved V genes explain less than half of this, and the remainder is unexplained. The V and J calls and clone size are taken from that table; D and trimming were inferred from the DNA. The sample table lists about 45,000 clones, around 90% of them with a count of one. Clones ranked in the top ten supply 3.3% of the sample.

From the germline V gene (reference sequence), CDR1 is LNHDA and CDR2 is SQIVND. Unmatched junction bases come to 13, with V trimmed by 6 bases and J by 4 bases. The CDR3, from cysteine to phenylalanine, totals 16 residues. Just the 48-base CDR3 DNA is kept, in frame starting at base 1. Results and caveats for the whole study, not just this receptor: Antigen-responding cells were enriched for expanded CDR3beta sequences that were degenerate, which suggests that CD4+ responses to CMV and Gag underwent convergent selection. The study involved few individuals and tested only a limited range of antigens. Significantly lower TCRbeta richness was observed in CMV- and Gag-responding cells than in anti-CD3/anti-CD28-responding cells, and higher oligoclonality was observed in CMV-responding cells than in CD3/CD28-stimulated and Gag-responding cells. Within the same sorted populations, TCR oligoclonality correlated with proviral oligoclonality. Restriction of bulk TCR analyses to the rare CMV-responding cells that actually carried HIV-1 proviruses was not possible.

Comment on this clone: The target of this receptor is not known. Qualities for individual bases were not recorded, and no much larger clone is one base off.

In the paper's terms, the treatment or condition label means: suppressive antiretroviral therapy. As a nonspecific positive control representing the CD4+ T cell repertoire, cells were stimulated with anti-CD3/anti-CD28 magnetic beads. Sorting of responding CD4+ T cells was based on upregulation of both CD40 ligand and CD69. HIV-1-infected adults in whom suppressive ART had been started during chronic infection were enrolled as participants. Participants had undetectable plasma HIV-1 RNA below 50 copies/mL for at least 4 years. To be included, participants needed a CD4+ T cell count above 400 cells/uL and a positive CMV serology. Before stimulation, PBMCs were isolated using density centrifugation and then depleted of CD8+ T cells. Stimulation of CD8-depleted PBMCs was carried out for approximately 17 hours with anti-CD28/CD49d costimulation, CD40-blocking antibody and enfuvirtide, to prevent new infections. Cells were sorted on a Beckman Coulter MoFlo Legacy or XDP sorter, with propidium iodide excluding dead cells. Genomic DNA was extracted using the QIAamp DNA Mini Kit for samples with more than one million cells and using the Quick-DNA Microprep Kit for all other samples.

Sample: CD4+ T cells sorted from PBMCs after roughly 17-hour stimulation, taken from a patient who received antiretroviral therapy. The sample's cell subset or site label is to be understood as: CD40L+CD69+ CD4 T cells responding to anti-CD3/anti-CD28 beads, representing the overall repertoire. The rearrangement combines TRBV19 with TRBJ1-1; 8 bases in the middle match TRBD1. This sequence originates from an adult woman with HIV who was CMV-seropositive. The DNA reads TGTGCCAGTAGAAGGGCCGCGGACAGGGTAGGCACTGAAGCTTTCTTT. It translates to CASRRAADRVGTEAFF.